This is a list of T cell receptor beta chains from one sample in a study of T-cell reconstitution after alpha-beta-depleted transplantation in children. MiXCR was run by TCRdb on the PCR reads, yielding one entry per CDR3 protein. The repertoire has 530,000 or so distinct CDR3 sequences, roughly 27% of them found once; the top ten carry under 45%. The input for sequencing was PBMCs, taken before TCRalphabeta/CD19-depleted stem cell transplant. All receptors come from a boy in the first two years of life with Wiskott-Aldrich syndrome, due to receive a stem cell transplant. CDR3s include the opening cysteine and the closing phenylalanine or tryptophan. D genes are given only for firm matches. Expanded clones are given a class, and other clones once, few, many or no size at all.

D,J,size,V,DNA,CDR3
NA,TRBJ2-3,NA,TRBV20-1,TGCAGTGCTAGAGAGCCTGGCCGTGGGGTGGAGCAGTATTTT,CSAREPGRGVEQYF
NA,TRBJ1-1,few,TRBV21-1,TGTGCCAGCAGCAACCCCGGACAGATGAACACTGAAGCTTTCTTT,CASSNPGQMNTEAFF
TRBD2,TRBJ2-7,few,TRBV7-2,TGTGCCAGCAGCTTGAAGCGGGAGGTCTCCGAGCAGTACTTC,CASSLKREVSEQYF
NA,TRBJ1-2,few,TRBV29-1,TGCAGCGCCTCCGGGGGGCAAGACTATGGCTACACCTTC,CSASGGQDYGYTF
NA,TRBJ2-1,NA,TRBV20-1,TGCAGTGCTAGAGCACAGGTATACAATGAGCAGTTCTTC,CSARAQVYNEQFF
TRBD2,TRBJ2-1,NA,TRBV5-1,TGCGCCAGCAGCTTCGGGGGACTAGCGGGACTCAATGAGCAGTTCTTC,CASSFGGLAGLNEQFF
NA,TRBJ2-5,NA,TRBV20-1,TGCAGTGCTTCCCGGACCTACCAAGAGACCCAGTACTTC,CSASRTYQETQYF
NA,TRBJ2-1,few,TRBV7-7,TGTGCCAGCAGCTTAGATAGGGCGGATGAGCAGTTCTTC,CASSLDRADEQFF
NA,TRBJ2-1,few,TRBV20-1,TGCAGTCAAGATTCGATCAGCTCCTACAATGAGCAGTTCTTC,CSQDSISSYNEQFF
TRBD2,TRBJ2-2,few,TRBV5-1,TGCGCCAGCAGCTCCCGACTAGCGGGAGGGTCCGCGAACACCGGGGAGCTGTTTTTT,CASSSRLAGGSANTGELFF
TRBD1,TRBJ1-2,NA,TRBV29-1,TGCAGCGTTGCTACAGGGGTCTATGGCTACACCTTC,CSVATGVYGYTF
TRBD1,TRBJ1-1,few,TRBV4-1,TGCGCCAGCAGCCAGATGAACAGGGGGCTGACGGACAGGTTGGGTCAAACTGAAGCTTTCTTT,CASSQMNRGLTDRLGQTEAFF
NA,TRBJ2-1,NA,TRBV20-1,TGCAGTGCTAGAGATCCCGGAACTAAACCGGATGAGCAGTTCTTC,CSARDPGTKPDEQFF
NA,TRBJ2-7,NA,TRBV20-1,TGCAGTGCTAGGGACTGGAGGATCTCCTACGAGCAGTACTTC,CSARDWRISYEQYF
NA,TRBJ2-7,NA,TRBV15,TGTGCCACCAGCAGAGGGGCCAGCTACGAGCAGTACTTC,CATSRGASYEQYF
NA,TRBJ1-5,NA,TRBV12-5,TGTGCTAGTGGTTTGAGCAGGAATCAGCCCCAGCATTTT,CASGLSRNQPQHF
NA,TRBJ2-7,NA,TRBV5-1,TGCGCCAGCAGCTTGACTAGTTCTCTTTACGAGCAGTACTTC,CASSLTSSLYEQYF
TRBD2,TRBJ2-2,NA,TRBV10-3,TGTGCCATCACGAGGGAGGGCCACGGGGAGCTGTTTTTT,CAITREGHGELFF
TRBD1,TRBJ2-4,NA,TRBV10-3,TGTGCCATCAGCGCCGGGACAGGGAGGTTAATAGCCAAAAACATTCAGTACTTC,CAISAGTGRLIAKNIQYF
NA,TRBJ2-7,NA,TRBV28,TGTGCCAGTCGCCGACAGGCACCCTACGAGCAGTACTTC,CASRRQAPYEQYF
NA,TRBJ2-1,few,TRBV12-3/TRBV12-4,TGTGCCAGCAGTTTAGCCGACGGGCTCAATGAGCAGTTCTTC,CASSLADGLNEQFF
NA,TRBJ2-5,many,TRBV11-2,TGTGCCAGCAGCTCCCATGTTGAGACCCAGTACTTC,CASSSHVETQYF
NA,TRBJ2-5,few,TRBV27,TGTGCCAGCAGTTTAATGGTAGGGGAAAAGACCCAGTACTTC,CASSLMVGEKTQYF
NA,TRBJ1-2,few,TRBV9,TGTGCCAGCAGTCCGAGGGTGACCCTGGCCTATGGCTACACCTTC,CASSPRVTLAYGYTF
TRBD2,TRBJ2-3,NA,TRBV6-5,TGTGCCAGCAGTTCCCTCGAGGTAGCGGGAGAGACAGATACGCAGTATTTT,CASSSLEVAGETDTQYF
TRBD2,TRBJ2-2,few,TRBV28,TGTGCCAGCAGCCTTAGCGGGAGTGGATCGACCGGGGAGCTGTTTTTT,CASSLSGSGSTGELFF
TRBD2,TRBJ2-3,NA,TRBV12-3/TRBV12-4,TGTGCCAGCAGTAGACTAGCGGGAGTAGAGTATTTT,CASSRLAGVEYF